The present T cell receptor beta chain was sequenced within a study of T cells expressing NK-cell markers. Study at large: Sorted CD3+CD56-NKG2C+, CD3+CD56+NKG2C- and CD3+CD56+NKG2C+ T cells were the source of the TCR beta repertoires. The study sequenced eight donors, seven HCMV-seropositive and one seronegative.

The germline V gene encodes CDR1 SNHLY and CDR2 FYNNEI. The CDR3 has 13 amino acids. With the 5' RACE reads reprocessed, TCRdb shows one record per CDR3 protein and no DNA. This sample's table reports hundreds of thousands of distinct CDR3 sequences. Notes on this clonotype: Its antigen is undetermined.

Study-level results: Similarly, these clonotypes led the CD3+CD56-NKG2C+ fraction as well in several donors. Dominant NKG2C+ clonotypes were found to form about 1.0-7.0% of CD8+ T cells in a handful of donors.

This chain connects TRBV2 to TRBJ1-2. The source material was blood T cells: a sorted CD56 or NKG2C T cell subset, CD4+ or CD8+ T cells, or bulk PBMC T cells (not recorded which). This sequence was found in a man aged 18-75 years in good health. The CDR3 loop is CASSPSGVGGYTF.